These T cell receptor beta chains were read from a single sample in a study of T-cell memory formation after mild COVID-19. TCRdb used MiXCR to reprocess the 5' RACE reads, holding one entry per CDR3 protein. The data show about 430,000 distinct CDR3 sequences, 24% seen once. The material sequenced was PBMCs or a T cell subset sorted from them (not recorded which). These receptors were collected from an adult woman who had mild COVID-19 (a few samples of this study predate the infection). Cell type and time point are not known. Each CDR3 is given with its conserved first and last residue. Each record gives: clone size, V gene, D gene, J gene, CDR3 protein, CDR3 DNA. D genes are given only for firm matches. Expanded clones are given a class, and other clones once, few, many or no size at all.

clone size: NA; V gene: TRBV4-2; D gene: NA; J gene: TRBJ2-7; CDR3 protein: CASSQDGTLAYEQYF; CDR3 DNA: TGTGCCAGCAGCCAAGATGGGACCCTTGCCTACGAGCAGTACTTC
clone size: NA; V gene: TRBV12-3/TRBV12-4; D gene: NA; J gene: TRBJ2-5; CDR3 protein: CASAISGVEAETQYF; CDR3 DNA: TGTGCCAGCGCGATATCCGGGGTTGAGGCGGAGACCCAGTACTTC
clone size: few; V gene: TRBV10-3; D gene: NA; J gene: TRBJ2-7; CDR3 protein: CAIGDRGTTSYEQYF; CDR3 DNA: TGTGCCATCGGAGACCGGGGCACTACCTCCTACGAGCAGTACTTC
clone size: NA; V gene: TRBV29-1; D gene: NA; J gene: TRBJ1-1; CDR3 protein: CSAAPRLNTEAFF; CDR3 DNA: TGCAGCGCCGCCCCCCGACTAAACACTGAAGCTTTCTTT
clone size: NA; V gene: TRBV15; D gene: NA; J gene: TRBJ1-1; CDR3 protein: CATSKRDFLNTEAFF; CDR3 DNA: TGTGCCACCAGCAAAAGGGACTTCCTGAACACTGAAGCTTTCTTT
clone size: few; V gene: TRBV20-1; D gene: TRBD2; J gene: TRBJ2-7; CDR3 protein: CSAPLAVPPYEQYF; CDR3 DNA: TGCAGTGCCCCTCTAGCGGTTCCCCCCTACGAGCAGTACTTC
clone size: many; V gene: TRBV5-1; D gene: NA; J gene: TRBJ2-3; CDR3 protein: CASSWGGVSTDTQYF; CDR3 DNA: TGCGCCAGCAGCTGGGGCGGGGTAAGCACAGATACGCAGTATTTT
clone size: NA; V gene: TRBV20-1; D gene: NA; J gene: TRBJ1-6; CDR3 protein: CSAKHIDKSEAPLHF; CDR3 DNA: TGCAGTGCTAAGCACATTGACAAGAGTGAGGCACCCCTCCACTTT
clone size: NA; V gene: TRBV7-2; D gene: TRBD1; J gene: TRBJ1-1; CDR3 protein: CASSFDRGSTEAFF; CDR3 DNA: TGTGCCAGCAGTTTCGACAGGGGATCAACTGAAGCTTTCTTT
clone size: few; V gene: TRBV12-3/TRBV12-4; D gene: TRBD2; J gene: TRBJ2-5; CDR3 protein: CASSLGSGGRETQYF; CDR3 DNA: TGTGCCAGCAGTTTAGGTAGCGGGGGCCGTGAGACCCAGTACTTC
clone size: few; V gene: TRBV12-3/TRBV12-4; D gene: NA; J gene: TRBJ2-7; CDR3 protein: CASSSPGTSSSYEQYF; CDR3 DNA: TGTGCCAGCAGTTCACCCGGGACCTCGAGCTCCTACGAGCAGTACTTC
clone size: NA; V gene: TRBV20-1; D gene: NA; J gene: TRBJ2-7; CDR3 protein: CSAAPSGRTYEQYF; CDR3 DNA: TGCAGTGCTGCCCCCTCAGGACGGACCTACGAGCAGTACTTC
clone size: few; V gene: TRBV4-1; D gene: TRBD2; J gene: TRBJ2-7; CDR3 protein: CASSQDAGLAGQQYF; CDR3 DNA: TGCGCCAGCAGCCAAGATGCGGGACTAGCGGGGCAGCAGTACTTC
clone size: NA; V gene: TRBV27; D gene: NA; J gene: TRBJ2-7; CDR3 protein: CASSRNWDTSYEQYF; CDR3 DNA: TGTGCCAGCAGCCGCAATTGGGACACCTCCTACGAGCAGTACTTC
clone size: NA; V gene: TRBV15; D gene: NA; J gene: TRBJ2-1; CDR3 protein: CATKPTGGGNEQFF; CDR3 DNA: TGTGCCACCAAACCTACAGGGGGGGGAAATGAGCAGTTCTTC
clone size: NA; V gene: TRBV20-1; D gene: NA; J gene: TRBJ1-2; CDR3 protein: CSALQEIYGYTF; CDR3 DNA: TGCAGTGCTCTACAGGAAATCTATGGCTACACCTTC
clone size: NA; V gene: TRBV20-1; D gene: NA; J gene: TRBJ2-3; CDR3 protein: CSARGRESLTDTQYF; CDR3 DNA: TGCAGTGCTAGAGGACGGGAGTCCCTGACAGATACGCAGTATTTT
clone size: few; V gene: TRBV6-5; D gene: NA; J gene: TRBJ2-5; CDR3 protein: CASSRTGRDETQYF; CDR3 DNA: TGTGCCAGCTCGAGGACAGGGAGGGACGAGACCCAGTACTTC
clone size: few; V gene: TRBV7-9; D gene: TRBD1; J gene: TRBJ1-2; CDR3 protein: CASSGRDSPYYGYTF; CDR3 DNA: TGTGCCAGCAGCGGTCGGGACAGTCCTTACTATGGCTACACCTTC
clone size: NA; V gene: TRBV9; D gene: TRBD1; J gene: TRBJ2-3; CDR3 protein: CASSRITGQGTDTQYF; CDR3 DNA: TGTGCCAGCAGCAGGATTACGGGACAGGGAACAGATACGCAGTATTTT
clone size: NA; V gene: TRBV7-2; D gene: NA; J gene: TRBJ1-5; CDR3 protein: CASSRRRDQPQHF; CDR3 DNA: TGTGCCAGCAGCCGGCGTCGAGATCAGCCCCAGCATTTT
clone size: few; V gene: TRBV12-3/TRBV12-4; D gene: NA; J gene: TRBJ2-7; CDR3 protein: CASSATGSYEQYF; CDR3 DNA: TGTGCCAGCAGTGCGACAGGCTCCTACGAGCAGTACTTC
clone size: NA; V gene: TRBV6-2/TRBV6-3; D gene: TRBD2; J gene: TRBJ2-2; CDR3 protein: CASRVAGTYTGELFF; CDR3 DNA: TGTGCCAGCAGAGTAGCGGGGACTTACACCGGGGAGCTGTTTTTT
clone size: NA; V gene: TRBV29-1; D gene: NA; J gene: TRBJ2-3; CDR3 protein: CSTASERTTDTQYF; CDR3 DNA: TGCAGCACCGCGTCCGAGAGGACTACAGATACGCAGTATTTT
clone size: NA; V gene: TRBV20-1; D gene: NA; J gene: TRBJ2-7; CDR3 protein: CRGGRSSYEQYF; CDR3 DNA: TGCAGGGGGGGGCGGAGCTCCTACGAGCAGTACTTC
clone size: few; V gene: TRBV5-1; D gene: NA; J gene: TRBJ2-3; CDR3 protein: CASSSLKFGGTDTQYF; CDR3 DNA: TGCGCCAGCAGCTCTCTTAAATTCGGGGGCACAGATACGCAGTATTTT
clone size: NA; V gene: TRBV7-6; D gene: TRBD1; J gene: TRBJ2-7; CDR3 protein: CASSPGTGRAYEQYF; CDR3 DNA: TGTGCCAGCAGCCCCGGGACAGGGCGAGCCTACGAGCAGTACTTC
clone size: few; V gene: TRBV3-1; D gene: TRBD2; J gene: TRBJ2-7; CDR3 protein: CASMSGGTYEQYF; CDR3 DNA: TGTGCCAGCATGAGCGGGGGAACCTACGAGCAGTACTTC
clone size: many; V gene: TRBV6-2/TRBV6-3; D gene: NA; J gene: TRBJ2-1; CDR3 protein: CASSAGELLNEQFF; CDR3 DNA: TGTGCCAGCAGTGCAGGGGAACTTCTTAATGAGCAGTTCTTC
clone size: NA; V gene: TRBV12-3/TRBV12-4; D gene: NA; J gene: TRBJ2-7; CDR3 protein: CASSLVQGWGDEKYF; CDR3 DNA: TGTGCCAGCAGTTTAGTTCAGGGTTGGGGAGACGAGAAGTACTTC
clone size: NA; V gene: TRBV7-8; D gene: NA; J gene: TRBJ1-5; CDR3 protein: CASTRDSNQPQHF; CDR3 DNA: TGTGCCAGCACTCGGGATAGCAATCAGCCCCAGCATTTT
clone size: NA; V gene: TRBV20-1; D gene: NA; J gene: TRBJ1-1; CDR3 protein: CSASFRDFF; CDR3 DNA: TGCAGTGCTAGCTTTCGGGATTTCTTT
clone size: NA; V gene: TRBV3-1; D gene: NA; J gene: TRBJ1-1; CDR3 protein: CASSQVEGNTEAFF; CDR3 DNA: TGTGCCAGCAGCCAAGTGGAGGGTAACACTGAAGCTTTCTTT
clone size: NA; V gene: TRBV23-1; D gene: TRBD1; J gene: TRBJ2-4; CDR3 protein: CASSQSRTGTAKNIQYF; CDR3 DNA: TGCGCCAGCAGTCAATCACGGACAGGGACAGCCAAAAACATTCAGTACTTC
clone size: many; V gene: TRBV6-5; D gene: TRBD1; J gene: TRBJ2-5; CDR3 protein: CASSQDTGGLQETQYF; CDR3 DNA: TGTGCCAGCAGCCAAGACACAGGGGGCCTTCAAGAGACCCAGTACTTC
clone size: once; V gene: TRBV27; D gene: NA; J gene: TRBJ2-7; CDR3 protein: CASSLSSSRGYPYEQYF; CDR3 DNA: TGTGCCAGCAGTTTATCATCCTCCAGGGGCTACCCCTACGAGCAGTACTTC